One and the same sample provided the 25 T cell receptor beta chains below, sequenced in a study of shared clonotypes between healthy human individuals. Sequencing used immunoSEQ multiplex PCR; TCRdb keeps in-frame clones, though not all of them. The profile covers over a million clones, with 95% to 97% appearing a single time and approximately 1.1% taken by the ten largest. Material for sequencing was naive CD4+ T cells sorted from blood. As to subset: CD45RA+ positively selected. The receptors derive from a man in his thirties or forties in good health.

The chain joins TRBV18 to TRBJ1-1, with D uncertain. CDR3 length: 14 residues. Deletions cut 1 base from V and 1 base from J, with 7 bases between. Germline V lookup: CDR1 KGHSH, CDR2 LQKENI. The CDR3 DNA is TGTGCCAGCTCACCACTTCAGGAGAACACTGAAGCTTTCTTT. The encoded protein is CASSPLQENTEAFF.

This chain joins TRBV19 and TRBJ1-5; no clear D gene. This CDR3 has 15 residues. V was trimmed by 3 bases and J by 2 bases, leaving 11 bases between them. Germline CDR1 and CDR2: LNHDA and SQIVND (reference sequence). The DNA for the CDR3 is TGTGCCAGTAGTATGGCCGTCTCTGGCAATCAGCCCCAGCATTTT. It codes for CASSMAVSGNQPQHF.

The chain joins TRBV10-2 to TRBJ2-1; D is unresolved. The CDR3 is 12 amino acids. The V end lost 3 bases, the J end lost 3 bases, and 3 bases lay between the germline ends. CDR1 is WSHSY, CDR2 SAAADI, per germline. CDR3 sequence (DNA): TGCGCCAGCAGTGACAACTACAATGAGCAGTTCTTC. Residues: CASSDNYNEQFF.

CDR3 sequence (DNA): TGTGCCAGCAGTCCCCAGAGAGCGGGAGGCCGGGATACGCAGTATTTT. It yields the protein CASSPQRAGGRDTQYF. The chain recombines TRBV28 with TRBJ2-3, with 9 bases identical to TRBD2. The V gene's germline CDR1 is MDHEN and CDR2 SYDVKM. This CDR3 comprises 16 residues. With V trimmed by 5 bases and J by 6 bases, 12 bases remained unmatched.

Of note for this clone: Other nucleotide sequences in the sample specify the same CDR3. V and J are TRBV5-1 and TRBJ2-3, with a weak D call TRBD2 (5 bases). This CDR3 has 11 amino acids. CDR1 and CDR2 (germline): SGHRS, YFSETQ. The V end was cut by 7 bases, the J end by 3 bases, with 6 bases between. The CDR3 bases are TGCGCCAGCGGGAGTACAGATACGCAGTATTTT. Its protein is CASGSTDTQYF.

This sequence joins TRBV5-4 and TRBJ2-1, with no clear D. V lost 0 bases and J 1 base, leaving 8 bases between the germline ends. The CDR3 runs to 15 residues. Germline CDR1 and CDR2: SGHNT and YYREEE (reference sequence). The CDR3 region has the DNA TGTGCCAGCAGCTTGGACTTAGAGTCCTACAATGAGCAGTTCTTC. Its translation: CASSLDLESYNEQFF.

In this sample, this clone turned up once. At the DNA level, this CDR3 is encoded by other sequences in the same sample as well. The gene calls are TRBV2 and TRBJ2-1; D remains unclear. The CDR3 contains 11 residues. Trimming took 2 bases from V and 7 from J, leaving 3 bases between them. CDR1 and CDR2 from the germline V gene are SNHLY and FYNNEI. Here the CDR3 reads CASSERNEQFF. CDR3 DNA sequence: TGTGCCAGCAGTGAACGTAATGAGCAGTTCTTC. Complete variable domain (other parts from reference TRBV2 and TRBJ2-1): EPEVTQTPSHQVTQMGQEVILRCVPISNHLYFYWYRQILGQKVEFLVSFYNNEISEKSEIFDDQFSVERPDGSNFTLKIRSTKLEDSAMYFCASSERNEQFFGPGTRLTVL.

The chain couples TRBV27 to TRBJ2-7, with D perhaps TRBD1 (5 bases). The V gene lost 4 bases and the J gene lost 5 bases, with 9 bases spanning the gap. The CDR3 sequence is 12 residues long. Germline V lookup: CDR1 MNHEY, CDR2 SMNVEV (reference sequence). The CDR3: CASSSSRDEQYF. The CDR3 coding sequence is TGTGCCAGCAGTTCTTCCAGGGACGAGCAGTACTTC.

The rearrangement links TRBV28 to TRBJ2-5; D is uncertain. The CDR3 runs 13 residues. Germline values: CDR1 MDHEN, CDR2 SYDVKM. Trimming removed 3 bases at V and 5 bases at J, with 10 bases between. The CDR3 loop is CASSLERGETQYF. The CDR3 DNA sequence: TGTGCCAGCAGTTTGGAGCGTGGTGAGACCCAGTACTTC.

The genes are TRBV5-8 and TRBJ2-1; TRBD2 aligns across 8 bases. The CDR3 length is 17 residues. V shed 2 bases and J 9 bases; nucleotides not matched to a gene: 16. In germline, CDR1 is SGHTS, CDR2 YDEGEE. This CDR3 reads CASSLGGLSGSPGEQFF. In DNA, the CDR3 is TGTGCCAGCAGCTTAGGGGGGCTAAGCGGGAGTCCAGGTGAGCAGTTCTTC.

The chain is built from TRBV10-3 and TRBJ2-7; D not certain. From germline, CDR1 is ENHRY and CDR2 SYGVKD. The V end lost 3 bases, the J end lost 0 bases, and 12 bases lay between the germline ends. The CDR3 is 15 amino acids. The CDR3, as DNA: TGTGCCATCAGTGATGGCGGAAGAAGCTCCTACGAGCAGTACTTC. Residues: CAISDGGRSSYEQYF.

The chain is built from TRBV9 and TRBJ1-5; D might be TRBD1 (6 bases). Germline assignment: CDR1 SGDLS and CDR2 YYNGEE. The CDR3 consists of 16 residues. V lost 4 bases and J lost 2, with 16 bases in between. The CDR3 bases are TGTGCCAGCAGCCCTCACGGGGGCGGGGGCAATCAGCCCCAGCATTTT. Translating it yields CASSPHGGGGNQPQHF.

The chain combines TRBV19 with TRBJ2-5; D unresolved. This CDR3 region has 13 residues. CDR1 is LNHDA and CDR2 is SQIVND in the germline V gene (reference sequence). Trimming took 5 bases from V and 5 from J, leaving 12 bases between them. The CDR3 protein is CASSYGSVETQYF. The CDR3 DNA reads TGTGCCAGTAGTTATGGATCAGTGGAGACCCAGTACTTC.

V and J are TRBV7-2 and TRBJ2-5; D perhaps matches TRBD1 (6 bases). The CDR3 extends over 13 amino acids. V lost 5 bases and J lost 5, with 12 bases in between. In germline, CDR1 is SGHTA, CDR2 FQGNSA. CDR3 region: CASSAGTSETQYF. The DNA of the CDR3 is TGTGCCAGCAGCGCCGGGACATCGGAGACCCAGTACTTC.

The rearrangement uses TRBV5-1 and TRBJ1-3; D unclear. V shed 2 bases and J shed 0 bases, with 12 bases lying between them. This CDR3 is built from 16 residues. Germline CDR1 reads SGHRS; CDR2 reads YFSETQ. CDR3 DNA: TGCGCCAGCAGCTTTGGCCCGGCTGTCTCTGGAAACACCATATATTTT. Protein product: CASSFGPAVSGNTIYF. Together with reference TRBV5-1 and TRBJ1-3, the CDR3 gives the full variable domain: KAGVTQTPRYLIKTRGQQVTLSCSPISGHRSVSWYQQTPGQGLQFLFEYFSETQRNKGNFPGRFSGRQFSNSRSEMNVSTLELGDSALYLCASSFGPAVSGNTIYFGEGSWLTVV.

J is TRBJ2-2 and V is TRBV5-1; D gene ambiguous. The CDR3 has 15 residues. Germline V gives CDR1 SGHRS, CDR2 YFSETQ. V lost 4 bases and J lost 11, with 21 bases in between. CDR3 sequence reads: CASSAELPAPLELFF. The CDR3 bases are TGCGCCAGCAGCGCCGAACTTCCCGCACCGCTTGAGCTGTTTTTT.

Note on this clone: This CDR3 is also generated by other DNA sequences in the sample. The genes are TRBV6-5 and TRBJ2-7; 10 positions match TRBD1. Germline V gene sequence: CDR1 MNHEY, CDR2 SVGAGI. There are 15 residues in the CDR3. After removal of 6 bases from V and 5 bases from J, the junction contained 10 bases not matched to a gene. As DNA, the CDR3 is TGTGCCAGCAGCCTAACCGGGACAGGGGTCCACGAGCAGTACTTC. It yields the protein CASSLTGTGVHEQYF.

The rearrangement uses TRBV28 and TRBJ2-1, with 10 bases lining up with TRBD2. The germline gives CDR1 MDHEN, CDR2 SYDVKM. The junction had 1 base not matched to a gene; V was cut back by 8 bases and J by 3 bases. The CDR3 is 13 amino acids. CDR3 in DNA: TGTGCCAGCTCTAGCGGGAGCTACAATGAGCAGTTCTTC. This codes for CASSSGSYNEQFF.

The rearrangement uses TRBV18 and TRBJ1-4, with D perhaps TRBD1 (5 bases). The germline V and J ends were trimmed by 9 bases and 5 bases, with 16 bases remaining between them. The CDR3 spans 14 residues. Per the germline V gene, CDR1 is KGHSH and CDR2 is LQKENI. The CDR3 here is CASSPGRENEKLFF. The CDR3 nucleotides read TGTGCCAGTTCCCCGGGACGGGAAAATGAAAAACTGTTTTTT.

The chain couples TRBV15 to TRBJ1-1; a weak D match, TRBD1 (6 bases). The V end was cut by 6 bases, the J end by 1 base, with 9 bases between. This CDR3 comprises 13 residues. Germline CDR1 is LNHNV and CDR2 is YYDKDF (reference sequence). In DNA, the CDR3 is TGTGCCACCAGGGACAGTAGGAACACTGAAGCTTTCTTT. Its protein is CATRDSRNTEAFF.

This chain uses TRBV28 with TRBJ2-7; TRBD2 agrees at 9 bases. The V and J ends lost 5 bases and 0 bases, in that order; junction bases with no gene match: 5. The CDR3 is 15 residues long. Germline values: CDR1 MDHEN, CDR2 SYDVKM. CDR3 coding DNA: TGTGCCAGCAGTGAACGCGGGAGGGTCTCCTACGAGCAGTACTTC. This gives the protein CASSERGRVSYEQYF.

The rearrangement links TRBV5-8 to TRBJ2-1; 11 nucleotides line up with TRBD2. V lost 5 bases and J lost 7; bases outside the gene matches: 14. The germline CDR1 and CDR2 sequences are SGHTS and YDEGEE. This CDR3 contains 17 residues. CDR3 nucleotides: TGTGCCAGCAGTCTCAGCATTAGCGGGAGGGCCCTAAATGAGCAGTTCTTC. The encoded protein is CASSLSISGRALNEQFF. The full variable domain, completed using reference TRBV5-8 and TRBJ2-1, is EAGVTQSPTHLIKTRGQQATLRCSPISGHTSVYWYQQALGLGLQFLLWYDEGEERNRGNFPPRFSGRQFPNYSSELNVNALELEDSALYLCASSLSISGRALNEQFFGPGTRLTVL.

CDR3 bases: TGTGCCAGCAGTGAAGCGTGGGGAGAGGCTTACACAGATACGCAGTATTTT. Its protein is CASSEAWGEAYTDTQYF. The V gene is TRBV2, the J gene TRBJ2-3, with a weak D call TRBD2 (5 bases). V was clipped by 0 bases and J by 2 bases, with 15 bases between them. The CDR3 is 17 residues long. Germline assignment: CDR1 SNHLY and CDR2 FYNNEI.

The chain is built from TRBV5-5 and TRBJ1-5, with D possibly being TRBD1 (5 bases). The CDR3 is made up of 15 amino acids. Germline assignment: CDR1 SGHKS and CDR2 YYEKEE (reference sequence). Deletions cut 4 bases from V and 5 bases from J, with 16 bases between. The CDR3 loop reads CASSRDPRGDQPQHF. CDR3 nucleotide sequence: TGTGCCAGCAGCCGGGACCCCCGCGGGGATCAGCCCCAGCATTTT.

The chain couples TRBV28 to TRBJ1-3; no firm D call. CDR1 and CDR2 from the germline V gene are MDHEN and SYDVKM. The V gene lost 7 bases and the J gene lost 0 bases, with 19 bases spanning the gap. The CDR3 runs 17 residues. The CDR3: CASTEPAGRISGNTIYF. The CDR3 DNA sequence: TGTGCCAGCACCGAGCCTGCCGGACGGATCTCTGGAAACACCATATATTTT.